What follows are 29 T cell receptor beta chains derived from one specimen sequenced in a study of blood T cell repertoires in COVID-19. Profiled with immunoSEQ multiplex PCR; TCRdb holds only in-frame clones, not every one. The sample has roughly 200,000 clones; 84% are singletons. The sequencing input was peripheral blood. The receptors originated from a woman older than 75 with COVID-19, enrolled during active disease.

The rearrangement joins TRBV5-1 to TRBJ2-2; D call uncertain. The CDR3 runs to 13 residues. The V end lost 0 bases, the J end lost 6 bases, and 6 bases lay between the germline ends. The germline V gene has CDR1 SGHRS and CDR2 YFSETQ. The CDR3 is CASSLGAAGELFF. CDR3 DNA: TGCGCCAGCAGCTTGGGGGCAGCCGGGGAGCTGTTTTTT. Full variable domain (rest looked up from reference TRBV5-1 and TRBJ2-2): KAGVTQTPRYLIKTRGQQVTLSCSPISGHRSVSWYQQTPGQGLQFLFEYFSETQRNKGNFPGRFSGRQFSNSRSEMNVSTLELGDSALYLCASSLGAAGELFFGEGSRLTVL.

V usage is TRBV6-2 or TRBV6-3 and J usage is TRBJ1-6, with D unresolved. Trimming removed 2 bases at V and 7 bases at J, with 6 bases between. Germline loops: CDR1 MNHEY, CDR2 SVGEGT. The CDR3 consists of 13 residues. The CDR3 loop reads CASSYVVNSPLHF. In DNA, the CDR3 is TGTGCCAGCAGTTACGTAGTGAATTCACCCCTCCACTTT.

The CDR3 protein is CASSDRGFLRNTGELFF. The CDR3 DNA sequence: TGTGCCAGCTCGGACAGGGGATTCCTGAGGAACACCGGGGAGCTGTTTTTT. The chain carries TRBV25-1 and TRBJ2-2; 9 positions agree with TRBD1. The CDR3 is 17 amino acids. Trimming at V came to 8 bases and at J to 1 base, leaving 11 bases not matched to a gene. Germline-derived CDR1 and CDR2 are MGHDK and SYGVNS.

The chain has TRBV24-1 and TRBJ1-2, with D unclear. Trimming pared 9 bases from V and 3 bases from J, leaving 13 bases between. The CDR3 is made up of 13 amino acids. Germline CDR1 KGHDR, CDR2 SFDVKD. The CDR3 here is CATLEGYDYGYTF. For the CDR3, the DNA is TGTGCCACCCTGGAGGGTTACGACTATGGCTACACCTTC.

The CDR3 DNA is TGTGCCAGCAGGAGGACAGGGGAGAACACTGAAGCTTTCTTT. It encodes CASRRTGENTEAFF. The V call is TRBV7-9, the J call TRBJ1-1; 9 bases line up with TRBD1. The CDR3 is 14 residues long. Germline V gene data show CDR1 as SEHNR and CDR2 as FQNEAQ (reference sequence). V lost 6 bases to trimming and J lost 1 base; unmatched junction nucleotides: 3.

CDR3 amino acids: CASSLDEPGGYRETQYF. The CDR3 DNA is TGTGCCAGCAGCTTGGATGAGCCGGGGGGGTACCGGGAGACCCAGTACTTC. The chain combines TRBV11-2 with TRBJ2-5; 8 bases match TRBD2. The germline CDR1 and CDR2 sequences are SGHAT and FQNNGV. J lost 5 bases, V lost 3 bases, and 14 bases had no gene match. The CDR3 length is 17 residues.

The chain employs TRBV11-2 and TRBJ1-6; D is unclear. Trimming removed 3 bases at V and 8 bases at J, with 11 bases between. Germline V CDR1 and CDR2: SGHAT, FQNNGV. This CDR3 spans 14 amino acids. CDR3 protein: CASSFGRADSPLHF. In DNA, the CDR3 is TGTGCCAGCAGCTTCGGGCGGGCGGATTCACCCCTCCACTTT.

The chain joins TRBV5-6 to TRBJ2-3; TRBD2 matches at 13 bases. From germline, CDR1 is SGHDT and CDR2 YYEEEE. The CDR3 is 17 amino acids. V lost 2 bases to trimming and J lost 2 bases; unmatched junction nucleotides: 5. CDR3 DNA: TGTGCCAGCAGCTTAAGGGGGACTAGCGGGGCCACAGATACGCAGTATTTT. Protein: CASSLRGTSGATDTQYF.

The chain uses TRBV5-8 and TRBJ1-2; TRBD1 is a possible D gene (5 bases). Germline V gene sequence: CDR1 SGHTS, CDR2 YDEGEE. This CDR3 comprises 12 residues. The germline V and J ends were trimmed by 4 bases and 4 bases, with 8 bases remaining between them. The CDR3 reads CASSGQGYGYTF. CDR3 bases: TGTGCCAGCAGCGGGCAGGGCTATGGCTACACCTTC.

The rearrangement uses TRBV13 and TRBJ2-3; D might be TRBD1 (5 bases). The CDR3 covers 16 residues. Trimming took 5 bases from V and 2 from J, leaving 17 bases between them. Germline lookup yields CDR1 PRHDT and CDR2 FYEKMQ (reference sequence). CDR3 DNA sequence: TGTGCCAGCAGCGAGCCGCCAGGGTGGACCACAGATACGCAGTATTTT. The encoded protein is CASSEPPGWTTDTQYF.

The chain joins TRBV5-1 to TRBJ2-5; D is perhaps TRBD1 (5 bases). V gave up 0 bases and J gave up 2 bases, with 14 bases separating them. This CDR3 is built from 16 residues. The germline V gene encodes CDR1 SGHRS and CDR2 YFSETQ. The CDR3 DNA sequence: TGCGCCAGCAGCTTGGATTTTAGGACAAGTCAAGAGACCCAGTACTTC. Translation: CASSLDFRTSQETQYF.

The V and J genes are TRBV28 and TRBJ2-7; D might be TRBD2 (5 bases). The CDR3 runs to 12 residues. With 5 bases removed from V and 2 bases from J, the gap between germline ends came to 7 bases. CDR1 is MDHEN and CDR2 is SYDVKM in the germline V gene. The CDR3 loop is CASSATTYEQYF. In DNA form, the CDR3 reads TGTGCCAGCAGTGCGACTACCTACGAGCAGTACTTC.

The chain joins TRBV10-3 to TRBJ1-1; no firm D call. CDR3 length: 15 residues. CDR1 is ENHRY, CDR2 SYGVKD, per germline. V lost 0 bases to trimming and J lost 1 base, with 9 bases between them. CDR3 sequence: CAISESGRWNTEAFF. The CDR3 DNA is TGTGCCATCAGTGAGTCAGGGAGGTGGAACACTGAAGCTTTCTTT.

The chain employs TRBV9 and TRBJ2-7; 8 bases are shared with TRBD2. J was trimmed by 5 bases and V by 2 bases; bases with no gene match: 12. The CDR3 is 16 residues long. From germline, CDR1 is SGDLS and CDR2 YYNGEE. CDR3 region: CASSVAERGPRHEQYF. The CDR3 region has the DNA TGTGCCAGCAGCGTTGCCGAGCGGGGGCCCCGGCACGAGCAGTACTTC. Full variable domain (remainder filled in from reference TRBV9 and TRBJ2-7): DSGVTQTPKHLITATGQRVTLRCSPRSGDLSVYWYQQSLDQGLQFLIQYYNGEERAKGNILERFSAQQFPDLHSELNLSSLELGDSALYFCASSVAERGPRHEQYFGPGTRLTVT.

CDR3 in amino acids: CASSLNGDMGYTF. Written as DNA, the CDR3 is TGTGCCAGCAGTTTAAATGGGGACATGGGCTACACCTTC. The J gene is TRBJ1-2, the V gene TRBV28; a possible D gene is TRBD1 (6 bases). Germline V gene data show CDR1 as MDHEN and CDR2 as SYDVKM. The CDR3 is 13 amino acids. V lost 2 bases and J 8 bases, leaving 12 bases between the germline ends.

CDR3 amino acids: CASSLVFGGGGTQETQYF. The CDR3, as DNA: TGTGCCAGCAGCTTGGTTTTTGGTGGCGGGGGGACCCAAGAGACCCAGTACTTC. This rearrangement joins TRBV5-6 to TRBJ2-5, with TRBD2 matching over 8 bases. After removal of 0 bases from V and 1 base from J, the junction contained 11 bases not matched to a gene. Germline V gene lookup returns CDR1 SGHDT and CDR2 YYEEEE. This CDR3 is 18 amino acids long.

The rearrangement links TRBV27 to TRBJ2-1; D possibly corresponds to TRBD2 (6 bases). This CDR3 region has 13 residues. V was shortened by 2 bases and J by 4 bases, with 6 bases between the two germline ends. Looked up from germline, CDR1 is MNHEY and CDR2 is SMNVEV (reference sequence). For the CDR3, the DNA is TGTGCCAGCAGTTTAGGAGGGTACAATGAGCAGTTCTTC. Its protein is CASSLGGYNEQFF.

V and J are TRBV3-1 (or the pseudogene TRBV3-2) and TRBJ1-4; 9 bases are shared with TRBD1. The CDR3 extends over 15 amino acids. V dropped 3 bases and J dropped 6; count of bases not matched to a gene: 5. The germline gives CDR1 LGHDT, CDR2 YNNKEL (reference sequence). In nucleotides, the CDR3 is TGTGCCAGCAGCCAGAAAGGGACAGGGCATGAAAAACTGTTTTTT. Translating it yields CASSQKGTGHEKLFF.

This sequence joins TRBV5-1 and TRBJ2-5, with D perhaps matching TRBD2 (5 bases). The germline V gene encodes CDR1 SGHRS and CDR2 YFSETQ. V lost 3 bases to trimming and J lost 5 bases, with 20 bases between them. The CDR3 extends over 16 amino acids. CDR3 in DNA: TGCGCCAGCAGCTATTTACCCCTGACTATTGGGGAGACCCAGTACTTC. Translation gives CASSYLPLTIGETQYF.

In regard to this clone: The identical CDR3 is also encoded by other nucleotide sequences in the sample. The chain carries TRBV10-3 and TRBJ1-5; D gene ambiguous. Per germline, CDR1 ENHRY and CDR2 SYGVKD. The CDR3 covers 13 residues. Trimming took off 0 bases at V and 7 bases at J, with 7 bases between the two ends. This chain's CDR3 is CAISESSGQPQHF. CDR3 sequence (DNA): TGTGCCATCAGTGAGTCGTCGGGGCAGCCCCAGCATTTT.

V gene TRBV15 combines with J gene TRBJ1-5, with TRBD1 matching 7 bases. Trimming took 1 base from V and 10 from J; bases not matched to a gene: 7. The CDR3 runs 14 residues. Germline CDR1 reads LNHNV; CDR2 reads YYDKDF (reference sequence). The CDR3 here is CATSRGQGREPQHF. The CDR3 DNA reads TGTGCCACCAGCAGAGGACAGGGTCGGGAACCCCAGCATTTT.

The rearrangement uses TRBV18 and TRBJ2-2, with 8 bases identical to TRBD1. CDR3 size: 16 residues. Germline lookup yields CDR1 KGHSH and CDR2 LQKENI. The ends lost 2 bases at V and 3 bases at J; junction bases unmatched: 5. The CDR3 reads CASSPRQGSDTGELFF. The CDR3 nucleotides read TGTGCCAGCTCACCAAGACAGGGGTCGGACACCGGGGAGCTGTTTTTT.

This clone has just a few counts. V usage is TRBV4-3 and J usage is TRBJ2-7; no firm D call. The CDR3 is made up of 16 amino acids. The germline V and J ends were trimmed by 0 bases and 2 bases, with 14 bases remaining between them. CDR1 is LGHNA, CDR2 YSLEER, per germline. CDR3 in DNA: TGCGCCAGCAGCCAAGATACTGGAGTTGTGCCCTACGAGCAGTACTTC. This gives the protein CASSQDTGVVPYEQYF.

The J gene is TRBJ1-5, the V gene TRBV18; D remains ambiguous. In germline, CDR1 is KGHSH, CDR2 LQKENI. The CDR3 has 13 amino acids. Trimming removed 1 base at V and 3 bases at J, with 4 bases between. The CDR3 sequence is CASSPQPNQPQHF. CDR3 DNA sequence: TGTGCCAGCTCACCACAGCCCAATCAGCCCCAGCATTTT.

The sample holds a few counts of this clone. The chain carries TRBV7-8 and TRBJ1-4; 8 positions agree with TRBD1. Germline V gives CDR1 SGHVS, CDR2 FQNEAQ. Trimming at V came to 5 bases and at J to 5 bases, leaving 7 bases not matched to a gene. The CDR3 totals 15 residues. The CDR3 is CASSVRQGWNEKLFF. The CDR3 nucleotides read TGTGCCAGCAGCGTCCGACAGGGGTGGAATGAAAAACTGTTTTTT.

The rearrangement links TRBV28 to TRBJ2-2, with D perhaps matching TRBD2 (6 bases). V was shortened by 4 bases and J by 0 bases, with 12 bases between the two germline ends. From germline, CDR1 is MDHEN and CDR2 SYDVKM. The CDR3 has 16 residues. The DNA of the CDR3 is TGTGCCAGCAGTTACCTCGGGGACTCGAACACCGGGGAGCTGTTTTTT. Translated, it gives CASSYLGDSNTGELFF.

The chain carries TRBV5-6 and TRBJ2-3; D is ambiguous. Looked up from germline, CDR1 is SGHDT and CDR2 is YYEEEE. The CDR3 has 14 amino acids. V shed 2 bases and J shed 1 base, with 8 bases lying between them. CDR3 sequence (DNA): TGTGCCAGCAGCTTCGGAGTAGGCACAGATACGCAGTATTTT. The encoded protein is CASSFGVGTDTQYF.

The rearrangement uses TRBV6-2 or TRBV6-3 and TRBJ2-5, with no clear D. V lost 5 bases to trimming and J lost 4 bases, with 14 bases between them. Germline V lookup: CDR1 MNHEY, CDR2 SVGEGT. This CDR3 is built from 14 residues. This CDR3 reads CASSNTHPLETQYF. CDR3 DNA sequence: TGTGCCAGCAGTAATACTCATCCGCTAGAGACCCAGTACTTC.

The chain combines TRBV2 with TRBJ2-1; a possible D gene is TRBD1 (5 bases). The CDR3 contains 13 residues. V lost 8 bases and J lost 3, with 11 bases in between. Germline V lookup: CDR1 SNHLY, CDR2 FYNNEI. The CDR3 sequence: CASLDTDYNEQFF. The CDR3 DNA follows: TGTGCCAGCCTGGACACAGACTACAATGAGCAGTTCTTC.